The 3 T cell receptor beta chains below all came from one sample that was sequenced in a study of T cells in Graves' hyperthyroidism and ophthalmopathy. Amplified TCR beta CDR3 regions came from RNA transcripts. The TCR CDR3 was amplified in a first-round RT-PCR using the HTBI primer set. TCRdb processed the multiplex PCR reads anew with MiXCR; each CDR3 protein has one entry. The sample consists of about 580,000 distinct CDR3 sequences, about 14% of them appearing once. Sequenced sample: blood. The receptor set was obtained from a woman between 25 and 40 years old with Graves' hyperthyroidism that later progressed to Graves' ophthalmopathy.

The chain links TRBV6-1 to TRBJ2-2; no firm D call. There are 12 residues in the CDR3. Germline values: CDR1 MNHNS, CDR2 SASEGT. Trimming removed 7 bases at V and 5 bases at J, with 8 bases between. The CDR3 loop reads CASTLDTGELFF. CDR3 bases: TGTGCCAGCACGCTGGATACCGGGGAGCTGTTTTTT.

In this sample, this clonotype turned up many times. The DNA for the CDR3 is TGCGCCAGCAGCGCGAGAGTAGGGGGTTATGAGCAGTTCTTC. Its translation: CASSARVGGYEQFF. The rearrangement links TRBV5-1 to TRBJ2-1; a weak D match, TRBD1 (6 bases). Trimming cost V 4 bases and J 8 bases, with 16 bases left between them. Germline V lookup: CDR1 SGHRS, CDR2 YFSETQ. The CDR3 loop spans 14 amino acids.

In this sample, this clonotype turned up a few times. The chain couples TRBV20-1 to TRBJ2-3; TRBD1 aligns across 10 bases. V dropped 5 bases and J dropped 3; count of bases not matched to a gene: 11. Looked up from germline, CDR1 is DFQATT and CDR2 is SNEGSKA (reference sequence). The CDR3 extends over 16 amino acids. As DNA, the CDR3 is TGCAGTGCTTCTATTTCAGCGGGACAGGGGACAGATACGCAGTATTTT. As protein: CSASISAGQGTDTQYF.